This T cell receptor (beta chain) was sequenced in a study of OX40 agonist ivuxolimab in advanced cancers. The assay was immunoSEQ multiplex PCR, and TCRdb's table has in-frame clones only and misses some. The data show 50,000 to 65,000 clones, around 88% seen once. The V gene lost 1 base and the J gene lost 6 bases, with 12 bases spanning the gap. Germline values: CDR1 SEHNR, CDR2 FQNEAQ (reference sequence). The CDR3 is made up of 14 amino acids. This chain links TRBV7-9 with TRBJ1-2, with D possibly TRBD1 on 5 matching bases. The TCR originated in an adult with an advanced solid tumor such as melanoma, head and neck, liver or kidney cancer. Sequences were derived from CD4+ or CD8+ T cells sorted from blood, sampled in a trial of the OX40 agonist ivuxolimab. CDR3: CASSLDGTRNGYTF. CDR3 bases: TGTGCCAGCAGCTTAGACGGGACGAGAAATGGCTACACCTTC. The complete variable domain, with remaining parts taken from reference TRBV7-9 and TRBJ1-2, reads DTGVSQNPRHKITKRGQNVTFRCDPISEHNRLYWYRQTLGQGPEFLTYFQNEAQLEKSRLLSDRFSAERPKGSFSTLEIQRTEQGDSAMYLCASSLDGTRNGYTFGSGTRLTVV.